This entry lists 28 T cell receptor beta chains sequenced from one sample in a study of T cell changes during pregnancy in multiple sclerosis. Libraries were prepared by immunoSEQ multiplex PCR; TCRdb keeps only in-frame clonotypes and omits some of them. The repertoire holds around 92,000 clones, with around 93% as singletons. Sequencing used peripheral blood, obtained in the first trimester of pregnancy. The receptors shown here come from a female donor with multiple sclerosis, enrolled in a pregnancy study.

This clone has only one observation. The V and J genes are TRBV6-5 and TRBJ2-1; no firm D call. The CDR3 contains 14 residues. V gave up 4 bases and J gave up 6 bases, with 13 bases separating them. Germline V gene lookup returns CDR1 MNHEY and CDR2 SVGAGI. CDR3 protein: CASSSRLTANEQFF. As DNA, the CDR3 is TGTGCCAGCAGTTCCAGGCTCACGGCCAATGAGCAGTTCTTC.

By share of the sample, this clone is medium-sized. J is TRBJ1-1 and V is TRBV4-1; TRBD1 agrees at 8 bases. Germline CDR1 reads MGHRA; CDR2 reads YSYEKL. The CDR3 sequence is 14 residues long. V shed 6 bases, J shed 4 bases, and the junction held 7 bases outside the gene matches. CDR3 sequence: CASSLTQGGTEAFF. The CDR3 DNA is TGCGCCAGCAGTCTCACACAGGGGGGCACTGAAGCTTTCTTT.

CDR3 DNA: TGTGCCAGCAGCTTAGGTGGCAGGGGAGAATACGAGCAGTACTTC. The encoded protein is CASSLGGRGEYEQYF. This chain joins TRBV7-2 and TRBJ2-7; the D gene is possibly TRBD1 (6 bases). This CDR3 is 15 amino acids long. Trimming removed 1 base at V and 4 bases at J, with 14 bases between. Germline V gene lookup returns CDR1 SGHTA and CDR2 FQGNSA.

V gene TRBV6-6 combines with J gene TRBJ1-3; 7 bases fit TRBD1. V was clipped by 6 bases and J by 0 bases; unmatched bases: 2. From germline, CDR1 is MNHNY and CDR2 SVGAGI (reference sequence). This CDR3 region has 14 residues. CDR3 nucleotide sequence: TGTGCCAGCAGGGGACAGCGCTCTGGAAACACCATATATTTT. Encoded protein: CASRGQRSGNTIYF.

This chain links TRBV4-2 with TRBJ2-1, with 8 bases fitting TRBD1. Trimming removed 3 bases from V and 4 bases from J; junction bases left unmatched: 14. The CDR3 runs 18 residues. CDR1 LGHNA and CDR2 YNFKEQ come from the germline V gene. CDR3 residues: CASSQAGTGGAIYNEQFF. CDR3 bases: TGTGCCAGCAGCCAGGCCGGGACAGGAGGGGCAATATACAATGAGCAGTTCTTC.

The chain joins TRBV9 to TRBJ2-1; 8 bases align to TRBD2. The germline gives CDR1 SGDLS, CDR2 YYNGEE. The CDR3 totals 14 residues. With 7 bases clipped from V and 4 bases from J, the junction kept 7 bases outside the gene matches. The CDR3 region has the DNA TGTGCCAGCGGCCAGGCGGGAGGATACAATGAGCAGTTCTTC. Protein product: CASGQAGGYNEQFF.

This clone was detected only once. The chain recombines TRBV15 with TRBJ1-6, with a possible D match to TRBD1 (5 bases). Germline V lookup: CDR1 LNHNV, CDR2 YYDKDF (reference sequence). V was pared by 0 bases and J by 9 bases, with 12 bases between. The CDR3 extends over 15 amino acids. The CDR3 loop is CATSRDAGCCSPLHF. DNA for the CDR3: TGTGCCACCAGCAGAGACGCAGGGTGTTGTTCACCCCTCCACTTT.

About this clone: This sample also contains other DNA sequences that code for the same CDR3. This chain joins TRBV11-2 and TRBJ2-7; D possibly corresponds to TRBD2 (5 bases). V was trimmed by 3 bases and J by 0 bases, leaving 6 bases between them. CDR3 length: 13 residues. The germline V gene has CDR1 SGHAT and CDR2 FQNNGV. CDR3 sequence: CASSLGSSYEQYF. CDR3 nucleotide sequence: TGTGCCAGCAGCTTGGGGAGCTCCTACGAGCAGTACTTC.

The chain couples TRBV14 to TRBJ2-5, with 12 bases identical to TRBD2. V trimming: 3 bases; J trimming: 0 bases; junction bases outside the gene matches: 17. CDR3 size: 21 residues. From germline, CDR1 is SGHDN and CDR2 FVKESK. CDR3 sequence: CASSHLPTLAGGRVYQETQYF. The CDR3 nucleotides read TGTGCCAGCAGCCACTTGCCCACACTAGCGGGGGGAAGGGTCTACCAAGAGACCCAGTACTTC.

The V call is TRBV5-1, the J call TRBJ1-2, with a tentative D call TRBD1 (6 bases). CDR3 length: 14 amino acids. The germline V gene encodes CDR1 SGHRS and CDR2 YFSETQ. V lost 4 bases and J lost 4, with 14 bases in between. The CDR3 DNA reads as TGCGCCAGCAGCCCGAGGACAGAAGGCTATGGCTACACCTTC. As protein: CASSPRTEGYGYTF.

The chain is built from TRBV10-3 and TRBJ2-5; 7 bases map to TRBD2. Germline CDR1 is ENHRY and CDR2 is SYGVKD. CDR3 length: 15 residues. Trimming removed 3 bases from V and 6 bases from J; junction bases left unmatched: 10. As DNA, the CDR3 is TGTGCCATCAGTGACGTTGGGGGGGGACGGAAGACCCAGTACTTC. Residues: CAISDVGGGRKTQYF.

This clone came up once. This chain joins TRBV4-1 and TRBJ1-2; tentative D call: TRBD1 (5 bases). V was pared by 1 base and J by 0 bases, with 9 bases between. Germline V gene data show CDR1 as MGHRA and CDR2 as YSYEKL. This CDR3 is built from 15 residues. CDR3 in amino acids: CASSQVSGANYGYTF. CDR3 nucleotide sequence: TGCGCCAGCAGCCAAGTTTCGGGGGCTAACTATGGCTACACCTTC.

This clone was counted once. The chain joins TRBV6-5 to TRBJ2-7; 7 nucleotides agree with TRBD1. The J segment lost 3 bases and the V segment lost 6 bases, leaving 11 bases of the junction unmatched. CDR3 size: 15 residues. Germline-derived CDR1 and CDR2 are MNHEY and SVGAGI. CDR3 coding DNA: TGTGCCAGCAGAATATATTGGACAGGCGGCTACGAGCAGTACTTC. Its translation: CASRIYWTGGYEQYF.

This chain connects TRBV2 to TRBJ2-1, with 7 bases that match TRBD2. The J segment lost 2 bases and the V segment lost 7 bases, leaving 5 bases of the junction unmatched. The CDR3 consists of 14 residues. Germline CDR1 and CDR2: SNHLY and FYNNEI. In DNA, the CDR3 is TGTGCCAGCAAGAGCGGGGACGCCTACAATGAGCAGTTCTTC. Translation gives CASKSGDAYNEQFF.

The chain links TRBV2 to TRBJ1-4; D unclear. The CDR3 contains 12 residues. Germline assignment: CDR1 SNHLY and CDR2 FYNNEI. Trimming cost V 9 bases and J 5 bases, with 10 bases left between them. The CDR3 here is CASLSLNEKLFF. The CDR3 nucleotides are TGTGCCAGTCTTTCACTGAATGAAAAACTGTTTTTT.

The chain links TRBV25-1 to TRBJ2-7, with D uncertain. The CDR3 covers 14 residues. With 2 bases removed from V and 2 bases from J, the gap between germline ends came to 10 bases. Germline lookup yields CDR1 MGHDK and CDR2 SYGVNS. The CDR3 DNA is TGTGCCAGCAGTGAAGTCGCCAGGCCCTACGAGCAGTACTTC. It specifies CASSEVARPYEQYF.

This chain uses TRBV7-6 with TRBJ2-5, with 8 bases that match TRBD2. Germline CDR1 SGHVS, CDR2 FNYEAQ. This CDR3 region has 18 residues. The V and J ends lost 0 bases and 1 base, in that order; junction bases with no gene match: 10. This CDR3 reads CASSLAYAGGDRQETQYF. CDR3 nucleotide sequence: TGTGCCAGCAGCTTAGCTTACGCGGGGGGAGATCGCCAAGAGACCCAGTACTTC. The full variable domain, with the rest looked up from reference TRBV7-6 and TRBJ2-5, is GAGVSQSPRYKVTKRGQDVALRCDPISGHVSLYWYRQALGQGPEFLTYFNYEAQQDKSGLPNDRFSAERPEGSISTLTIQRTEQRDSAMYRCASSLAYAGGDRQETQYFGPGTRLLVL.

This chain's CDR3 is CASRSVRGATNEKLFF. The CDR3 bases are TGTGCCAGCAGGTCCGTTCGAGGAGCAACTAATGAAAAACTGTTTTTT. This chain joins TRBV7-8 and TRBJ1-4, with D unresolved. V shed 6 bases and J shed 0 bases, with 14 bases lying between them. Per germline, CDR1 SGHVS and CDR2 FQNEAQ. The CDR3 has 16 residues.

The chain has TRBV5-1 and TRBJ1-4; D is perhaps TRBD1 (6 bases). The V end was cut by 4 bases, the J end by 7 bases, with 20 bases between. The V gene's germline CDR1 is SGHRS and CDR2 YFSETQ. The CDR3 length is 16 residues. In DNA form, the CDR3 reads TGCGCCAGCAGCCCCCGAGGGGGGGAAAGGGGTGAAAAACTGTTTTTT. Its translation: CASSPRGGERGEKLFF.

This chain links TRBV7-3 with TRBJ2-2; the D gene is possibly TRBD2 (5 bases). Germline lookup yields CDR1 SGHTA and CDR2 FQGTGA. The CDR3 sequence is 15 residues long. V was pared by 2 bases and J by 0 bases, with 7 bases between. CDR3 DNA: TGTGCCAGCAGCTTATCCGGGGCGAACACCGGGGAGCTGTTTTTT. It specifies CASSLSGANTGELFF.

The V and J genes are TRBV7-9 and TRBJ1-2; no reliable D call. V was shortened by 5 bases and J by 5 bases, with 9 bases between the two germline ends. The CDR3 covers 12 residues. Germline CDR1 and CDR2: SEHNR and FQNEAQ (reference sequence). The CDR3 DNA follows: TGTGCCAGCAGCCCTAATCTATATGGCTACACCTTC. This translates into CASSPNLYGYTF.

The V call is TRBV6-5, the J call TRBJ1-1; 8 bases line up with TRBD1. V lost 4 bases and J lost 1; bases outside the gene matches: 5. The CDR3 sequence is 15 residues long. CDR1 MNHEY and CDR2 SVGAGI come from the germline V gene. The CDR3 nucleotides read TGTGCCAGCAGTTCCGGGACAGGTAGGAACACTGAAGCTTTCTTT. Translating it yields CASSSGTGRNTEAFF.

This clone was seen just once. V and J are TRBV6-1 and TRBJ1-2, with D possibly matching TRBD1 (5 bases). V was pared by 2 bases and J by 8 bases, with 18 bases between. From germline, CDR1 is MNHNS and CDR2 SASEGT. This CDR3 region has 15 residues. In DNA form, the CDR3 reads TGTGCCAGCAGTGAAAGGGGATTCGTAGAGCGAGGCTACACCTTC. Encoded protein: CASSERGFVERGYTF.

The chain is built from TRBV5-5 and TRBJ2-7, with 9 bases lining up with TRBD2. The CDR3 totals 15 residues. V trimming: 4 bases; J trimming: 3 bases; junction bases outside the gene matches: 8. Germline V gene data show CDR1 as SGHKS and CDR2 as YYEKEE (reference sequence). CDR3 coding DNA: TGTGCCAGCAGCCACCGGACTAGCGACGGCTACGAGCAGTACTTC. The encoded protein is CASSHRTSDGYEQYF.

Comment on this clone: One end of the junction fails to match germline, which may point to a read error. The chain employs TRBV29-1 and TRBJ2-5; TRBD2 might be the D (6 bases). Germline loops: CDR1 SQVTM, CDR2 ANQGSEA. CDR3 size: 11 residues. The CDR3 nucleotides read TGCAGCGTTGCCCACGCGGGGCAGGGTGACTTC. This translates into CSVAHAGQGDF.

The chain is built from TRBV11-2 and TRBJ1-5; weak D call: TRBD1 (6 bases). Trimming left V 5 bases short and J 7 bases short, with 15 bases between. The CDR3 contains 14 residues. The germline V gene has CDR1 SGHAT and CDR2 FQNNGV. This chain's CDR3 is CASSNTGWGQPQHF. DNA of the CDR3: TGTGCCAGCAGCAACACAGGGTGGGGCCAGCCCCAGCATTTT.

J is TRBJ2-2 and V is TRBV2; the D is unclear. CDR1 is SNHLY and CDR2 is FYNNEI in the germline V gene. Trimming took off 8 bases at V and 2 bases at J, with 12 bases between the two ends. This CDR3 contains 14 residues. CDR3 coding DNA: TGTGCCAGCCAAGACGGAGTTAACACCGGGGAGCTGTTTTTT. The encoded protein is CASQDGVNTGELFF.

This clone has a single count. The chain links TRBV15 to TRBJ1-1, with D hard to call. Per the germline V gene, CDR1 is LNHNV and CDR2 is YYDKDF (reference sequence). V dropped 0 bases and J dropped 0 bases, with 11 bases sitting between them. This CDR3 comprises 16 residues. CDR3 bases: TGTGCCACCAGCAGAGATGCGTTTACCATGAACACTGAAGCTTTCTTT. Its translation: CATSRDAFTMNTEAFF. The full variable domain, completed using reference TRBV15 and TRBJ1-1, is DAMVIQNPRYQVTQFGKPVTLSCSQTLNHNVMYWYQQKSSQAPKLLFHYYDKDFNNEADTPDNFQSRRPNTSFCFLDIRSPGLGDTAMYLCATSRDAFTMNTEAFFGQGTRLTVV.